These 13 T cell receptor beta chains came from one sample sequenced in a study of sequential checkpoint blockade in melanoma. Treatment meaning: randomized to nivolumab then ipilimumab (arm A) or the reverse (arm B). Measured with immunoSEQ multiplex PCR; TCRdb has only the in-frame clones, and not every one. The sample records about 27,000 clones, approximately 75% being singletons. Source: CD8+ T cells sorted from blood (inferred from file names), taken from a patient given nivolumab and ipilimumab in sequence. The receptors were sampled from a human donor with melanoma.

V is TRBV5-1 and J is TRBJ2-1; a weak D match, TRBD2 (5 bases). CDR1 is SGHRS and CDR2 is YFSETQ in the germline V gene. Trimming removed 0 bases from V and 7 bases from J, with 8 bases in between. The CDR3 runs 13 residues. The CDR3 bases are TGCGCCAGCAGCTTGGAGCGAGGGAATGAGCAGTTCTTC. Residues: CASSLERGNEQFF.

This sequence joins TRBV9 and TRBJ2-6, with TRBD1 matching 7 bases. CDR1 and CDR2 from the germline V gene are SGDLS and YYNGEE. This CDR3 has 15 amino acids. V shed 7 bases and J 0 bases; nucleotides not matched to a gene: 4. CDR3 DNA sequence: TGTGCCAGCCGGGACAGCGGCTCTGGGGCCAACGTCCTGACTTTC. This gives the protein CASRDSGSGANVLTF.

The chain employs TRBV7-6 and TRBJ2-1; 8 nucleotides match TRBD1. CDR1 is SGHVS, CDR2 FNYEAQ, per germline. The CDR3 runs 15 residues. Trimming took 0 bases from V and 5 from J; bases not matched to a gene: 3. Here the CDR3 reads CASSLADRDHNEQFF. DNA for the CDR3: TGTGCCAGCAGCTTAGCGGACAGGGACCACAATGAGCAGTTCTTC.

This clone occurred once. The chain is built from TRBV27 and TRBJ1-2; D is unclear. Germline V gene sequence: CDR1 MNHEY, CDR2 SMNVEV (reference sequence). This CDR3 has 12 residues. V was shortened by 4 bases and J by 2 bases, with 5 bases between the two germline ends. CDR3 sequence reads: CASSSGNYGYTF. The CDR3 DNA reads TGTGCCAGCAGTTCCGGGAACTATGGCTACACCTTC.

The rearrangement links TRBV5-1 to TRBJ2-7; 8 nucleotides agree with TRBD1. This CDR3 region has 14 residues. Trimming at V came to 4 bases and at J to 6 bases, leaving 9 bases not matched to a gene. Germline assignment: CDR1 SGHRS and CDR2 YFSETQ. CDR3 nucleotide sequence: TGCGCCAGCAGCCAAGGACAGGGTTATATCGAGCAGTACTTC. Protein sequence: CASSQGQGYIEQYF.

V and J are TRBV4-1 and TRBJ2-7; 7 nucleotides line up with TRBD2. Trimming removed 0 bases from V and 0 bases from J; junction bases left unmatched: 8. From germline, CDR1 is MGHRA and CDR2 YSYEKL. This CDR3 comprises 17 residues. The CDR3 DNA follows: TGCGCCAGCAGCCAAGAAAACGGACTAGAGAGCTCCTACGAGCAGTACTTC. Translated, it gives CASSQENGLESSYEQYF.

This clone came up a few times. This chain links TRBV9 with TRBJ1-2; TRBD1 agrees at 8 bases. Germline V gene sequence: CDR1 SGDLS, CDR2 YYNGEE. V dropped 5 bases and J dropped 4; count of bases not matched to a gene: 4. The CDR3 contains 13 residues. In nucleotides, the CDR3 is TGTGCCAGCAGTCCAGGGGGCTTCTATGGCTACACCTTC. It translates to CASSPGGFYGYTF.

CDR3 in DNA: TGCGCCAGCAGTCCCATGCAGGGAGGTGGGTACGAGCAGTACTTC. Encoded protein: CASSPMQGGGYEQYF. V and J are TRBV4-3 and TRBJ2-7; D might be TRBD2 (6 bases). The germline gives CDR1 LGHNA, CDR2 YSLEER. V lost 6 bases and J 4 bases, leaving 19 bases between the germline ends. The CDR3 totals 15 residues.

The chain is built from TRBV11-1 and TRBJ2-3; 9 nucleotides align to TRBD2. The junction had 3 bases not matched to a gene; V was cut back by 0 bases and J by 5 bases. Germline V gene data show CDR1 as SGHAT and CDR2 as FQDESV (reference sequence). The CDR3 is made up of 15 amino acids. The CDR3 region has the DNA TGTGCCAGCAGCTTAGCTAGCGGGGGTGGAGATACGCAGTATTTT. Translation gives CASSLASGGGDTQYF.

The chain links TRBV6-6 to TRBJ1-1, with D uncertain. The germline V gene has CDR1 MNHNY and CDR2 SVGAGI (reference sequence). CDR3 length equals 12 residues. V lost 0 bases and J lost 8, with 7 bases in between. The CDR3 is CASSYSTEEAFF. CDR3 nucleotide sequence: TGTGCCAGCAGTTACTCGACGGAGGAAGCTTTCTTT.

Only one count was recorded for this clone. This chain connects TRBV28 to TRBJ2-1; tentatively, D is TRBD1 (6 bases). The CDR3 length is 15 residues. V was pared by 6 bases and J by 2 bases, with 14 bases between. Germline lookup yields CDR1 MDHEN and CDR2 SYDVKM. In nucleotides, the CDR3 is TGTGCCAGCAGCTACATCAGGGGAGCCTACAATGAGCAGTTCTTC. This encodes CASSYIRGAYNEQFF.

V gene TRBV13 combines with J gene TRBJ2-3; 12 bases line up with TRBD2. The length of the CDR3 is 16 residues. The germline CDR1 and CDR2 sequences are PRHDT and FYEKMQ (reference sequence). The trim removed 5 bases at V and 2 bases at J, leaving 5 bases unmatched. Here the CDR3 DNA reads TGTGCCAGCAGCCCGACTAGCGGGAGCCTCACAGATACGCAGTATTTT. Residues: CASSPTSGSLTDTQYF.

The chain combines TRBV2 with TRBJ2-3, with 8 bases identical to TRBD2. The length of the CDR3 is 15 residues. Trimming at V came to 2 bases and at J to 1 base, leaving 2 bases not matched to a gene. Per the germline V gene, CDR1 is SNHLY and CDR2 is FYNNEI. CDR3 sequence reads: CASSELTSGTDTQYF. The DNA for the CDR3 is TGTGCCAGCAGTGAACTGACTAGCGGCACAGATACGCAGTATTTT.